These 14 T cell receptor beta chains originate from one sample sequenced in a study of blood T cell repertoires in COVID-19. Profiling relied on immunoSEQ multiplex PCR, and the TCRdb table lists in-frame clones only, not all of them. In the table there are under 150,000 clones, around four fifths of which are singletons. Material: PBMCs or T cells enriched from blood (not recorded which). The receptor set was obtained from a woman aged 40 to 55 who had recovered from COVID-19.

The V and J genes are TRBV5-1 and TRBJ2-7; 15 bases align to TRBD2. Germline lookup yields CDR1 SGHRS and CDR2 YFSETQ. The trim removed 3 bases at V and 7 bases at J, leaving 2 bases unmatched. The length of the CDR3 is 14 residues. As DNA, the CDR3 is TGCGCCAGCAGCTCCGGGACTAGCGGGGGGGAGCAGTACTTC. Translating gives CASSSGTSGGEQYF.

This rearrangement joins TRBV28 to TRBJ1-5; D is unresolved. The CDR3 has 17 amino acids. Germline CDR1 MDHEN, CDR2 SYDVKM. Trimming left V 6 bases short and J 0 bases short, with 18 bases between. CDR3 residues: CASRTPGGVYSNQPQHF. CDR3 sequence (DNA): TGTGCCAGCAGAACCCCTGGAGGAGTTTATAGCAATCAGCCCCAGCATTTT.

CDR3 DNA: TGCGCCAGCAGCGAGGCCGAGGGCTCTGGGGCCAACGTCCTGACTTTC. Translated: CASSEAEGSGANVLTF. The V and J genes are TRBV5-1 and TRBJ2-6; TRBD2 is a possible D gene (5 bases). CDR1 and CDR2 (germline): SGHRS, YFSETQ. The ends were cut back, 4 bases at V and 0 bases at J, with 11 bases in the middle. CDR3 length equals 16 residues.

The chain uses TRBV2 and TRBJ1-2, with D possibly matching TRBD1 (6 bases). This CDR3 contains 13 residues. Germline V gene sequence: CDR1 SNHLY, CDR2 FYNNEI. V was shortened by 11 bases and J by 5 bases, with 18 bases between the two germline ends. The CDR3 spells CAGHRDKGYGYTF. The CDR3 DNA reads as TGTGCCGGCCACCGGGACAAAGGGTATGGCTACACCTTC.

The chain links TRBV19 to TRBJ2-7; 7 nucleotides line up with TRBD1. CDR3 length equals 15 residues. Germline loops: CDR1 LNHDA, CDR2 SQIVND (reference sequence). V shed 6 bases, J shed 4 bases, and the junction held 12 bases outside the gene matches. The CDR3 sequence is CASRSTRQGTYEQYF. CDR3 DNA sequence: TGTGCCAGTAGGAGCACCAGACAGGGAACATACGAGCAGTACTTC.

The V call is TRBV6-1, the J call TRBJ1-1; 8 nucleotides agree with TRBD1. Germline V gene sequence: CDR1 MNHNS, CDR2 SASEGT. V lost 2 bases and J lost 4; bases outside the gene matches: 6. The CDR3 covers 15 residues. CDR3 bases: TGTGCCAGCAGTGAATATGCCAGGGGGCCCACTGAAGCTTTCTTT. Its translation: CASSEYARGPTEAFF.

The CDR3 DNA reads TGCGCCAGCAGCCAAACCAGGGTCACTGAAGCTTTCTTT. This codes for CASSQTRVTEAFF. The genes are TRBV4-1 and TRBJ1-1; maybe TRBD1 (5 bases). Germline lookup yields CDR1 MGHRA and CDR2 YSYEKL. The CDR3 runs 13 residues. Trimming shortened V by 2 bases and J by 4 bases, and 8 bases separated the two germline ends.

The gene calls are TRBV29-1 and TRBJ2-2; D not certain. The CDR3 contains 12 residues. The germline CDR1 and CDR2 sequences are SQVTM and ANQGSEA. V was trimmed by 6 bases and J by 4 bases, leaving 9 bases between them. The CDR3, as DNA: TGCAGCGTAATCAGGTTCACCGGGGAGCTGTTTTTT. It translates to CSVIRFTGELFF.

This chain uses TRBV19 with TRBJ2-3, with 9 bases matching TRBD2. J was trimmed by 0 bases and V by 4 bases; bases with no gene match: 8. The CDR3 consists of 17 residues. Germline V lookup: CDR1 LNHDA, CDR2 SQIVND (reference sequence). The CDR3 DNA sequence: TGTGCCAGTAGTACCCCTCAAGCGGGAGGTAGCACAGATACGCAGTATTTT. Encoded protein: CASSTPQAGGSTDTQYF.

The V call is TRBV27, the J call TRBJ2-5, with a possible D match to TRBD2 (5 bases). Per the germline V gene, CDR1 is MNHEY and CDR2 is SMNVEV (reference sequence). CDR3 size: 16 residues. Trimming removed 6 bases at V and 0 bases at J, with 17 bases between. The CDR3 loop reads CASRPNWLEDQETQYF. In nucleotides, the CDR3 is TGTGCCAGCAGGCCCAACTGGCTGGAGGACCAAGAGACCCAGTACTTC.

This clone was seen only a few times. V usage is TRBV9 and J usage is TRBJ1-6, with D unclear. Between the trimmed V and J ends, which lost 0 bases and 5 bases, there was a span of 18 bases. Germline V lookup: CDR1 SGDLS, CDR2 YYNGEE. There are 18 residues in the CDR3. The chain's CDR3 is CASSVAPDGRRDNSPLHF. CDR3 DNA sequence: TGTGCCAGCAGCGTAGCCCCCGATGGTCGGAGGGATAATTCACCCCTCCACTTT.

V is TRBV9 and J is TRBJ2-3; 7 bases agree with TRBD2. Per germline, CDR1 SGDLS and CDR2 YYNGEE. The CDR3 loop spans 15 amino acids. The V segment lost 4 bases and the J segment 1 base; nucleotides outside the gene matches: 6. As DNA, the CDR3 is TGTGCCAGCAGCCCGAGGGCGGGGGGCACAGATACGCAGTATTTT. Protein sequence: CASSPRAGGTDTQYF. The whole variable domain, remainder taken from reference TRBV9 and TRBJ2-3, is DSGVTQTPKHLITATGQRVTLRCSPRSGDLSVYWYQQSLDQGLQFLIQYYNGEERAKGNILERFSAQQFPDLHSELNLSSLELGDSALYFCASSPRAGGTDTQYFGPGTRLTVL.

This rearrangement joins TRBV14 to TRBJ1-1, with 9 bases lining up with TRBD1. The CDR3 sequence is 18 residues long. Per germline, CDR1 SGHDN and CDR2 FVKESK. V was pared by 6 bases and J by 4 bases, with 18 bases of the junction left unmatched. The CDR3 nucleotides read TGTGCCAGCAGTCTTCTTAGTCCCGGGACAGGGATGACCACTGAAGCTTTCTTT. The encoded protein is CASSLLSPGTGMTTEAFF.

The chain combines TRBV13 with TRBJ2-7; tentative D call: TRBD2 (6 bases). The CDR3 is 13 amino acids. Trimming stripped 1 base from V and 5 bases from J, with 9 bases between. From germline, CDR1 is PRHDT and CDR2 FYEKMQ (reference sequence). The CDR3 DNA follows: TGTGCCAGCAGCTTAGAAGGCGGGGACGAGCAGTACTTC. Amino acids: CASSLEGGDEQYF.